Following are 28 T cell receptor beta chains from one sample sequenced in a study of cytomegalovirus exposure and HLA in healthy donors. PCR was performed using 60 Vbeta and 13 Jbeta primers. Assay: immunoSEQ multiplex PCR; the TCRdb copy retains only in-frame clones and omits some. Of about 180,000 clones listed, just over 75% are singletons. Sequences were obtained from PBMCs. The source of these receptors is a woman aged 55 to 70 in good health and CMV-seropositive.

The chain links TRBV2 to TRBJ2-1, with D unresolved. Trimming took 8 bases from V and 0 from J, leaving 8 bases between them. Germline values: CDR1 SNHLY, CDR2 FYNNEI. The CDR3 is 13 amino acids. The DNA for the CDR3 is TGTGCCAGCGTACCTAGCTCCTACAATGAGCAGTTCTTC. This gives the protein CASVPSSYNEQFF.

This clone was detected once. The V gene is TRBV28, the J gene TRBJ2-6; 9 bases fit TRBD1. V was clipped by 5 bases and J by 0 bases; unmatched bases: 8. Looked up from germline, CDR1 is MDHEN and CDR2 is SYDVKM. CDR3 size: 18 residues. The CDR3 is CASSPETGGTSGANVLTF. As DNA, the CDR3 is TGTGCCAGCAGTCCCGAGACAGGGGGAACCTCTGGGGCCAACGTCCTGACTTTC.

The chain has TRBV5-6 and TRBJ2-7; TRBD1 aligns across 11 bases. Germline V CDR1 and CDR2: SGHDT, YYEEEE. The CDR3 runs to 15 residues. The ends lost 4 bases at V and 2 bases at J; junction bases unmatched: 5. The CDR3 sequence: CASSAGQGAPYEQYF. The CDR3 region has the DNA TGTGCCAGCAGCGCCGGACAGGGGGCCCCCTACGAGCAGTACTTC.

This sequence joins TRBV7-2 and TRBJ2-1, with D possibly TRBD1 on 5 matching bases. The CDR3 totals 14 residues. CDR1 is SGHTA and CDR2 is FQGNSA in the germline V gene. V was shortened by 5 bases and J by 2 bases, with 10 bases between the two germline ends. CDR3 loop: CASSGDSAYNEQFF. The CDR3 DNA sequence: TGTGCCAGCAGCGGAGACAGCGCCTACAATGAGCAGTTCTTC.

This clone was observed a few times. The J gene is TRBJ2-6, the V gene TRBV6-6; D is uncertain. The ends were cut back, 6 bases at V and 0 bases at J, with 9 bases in the middle. This CDR3 region has 15 residues. Germline CDR1 and CDR2: MNHNY and SVGAGI (reference sequence). The chain's CDR3 is CASRDQDSGANVLTF. CDR3 DNA sequence: TGTGCCAGCAGGGATCAGGACTCTGGGGCCAACGTCCTGACTTTC.

J is TRBJ2-1 and V is TRBV7-9; 13 nucleotides line up with TRBD2. J lost 4 bases, V lost 4 bases, and 4 bases had no gene match. Per the germline V gene, CDR1 is SEHNR and CDR2 is FQNEAQ (reference sequence). The CDR3 has 16 amino acids. In nucleotides, the CDR3 is TGTGCCAGCAGCTCACTAGCGGGGGGGGGATACAATGAGCAGTTCTTC. Residues: CASSSLAGGGYNEQFF.

Note on this clone: The sample holds other DNA sequences that translate to the same CDR3. The chain is built from TRBV28 and TRBJ2-7; D may be TRBD1 (5 bases). The V gene's germline CDR1 is MDHEN and CDR2 SYDVKM. This CDR3 has 12 residues. Trimming took 8 bases from V and 4 from J, leaving 12 bases between them. The DNA of the CDR3 is TGTGCCAGCCGGCAGGGATCTTACGAGCAGTACTTC. Translating it yields CASRQGSYEQYF.

The chain uses TRBV7-6 and TRBJ2-1; TRBD1 is a possible D gene (5 bases). The CDR3 length is 12 residues. Per germline, CDR1 SGHVS and CDR2 FNYEAQ. Trimming pared 5 bases from V and 9 bases from J, leaving 11 bases between. The CDR3 reads CASSTATVEQFF. The CDR3 DNA is TGTGCCAGCAGCACCGCGACAGTTGAGCAGTTCTTC.

The CDR3 bases are TGTGCCAGCAGCCCCCGGACTAGCGGATACAATGAGCAGTTCTTC. Protein product: CASSPRTSGYNEQFF. The chain is built from TRBV6-1 and TRBJ2-1, with 10 bases that match TRBD2. The J segment lost 4 bases and the V segment lost 6 bases, leaving 6 bases of the junction unmatched. Per the germline V gene, CDR1 is MNHNS and CDR2 is SASEGT. The CDR3 is 15 amino acids.

This chain connects TRBV28 to TRBJ2-5, with 11 nucleotides matching TRBD2. The trim removed 6 bases at V and 4 bases at J, leaving 7 bases unmatched. CDR3 size: 15 residues. The V gene's germline CDR1 is MDHEN and CDR2 SYDVKM. CDR3 amino acids: CASRGLAGGPETQYF. DNA for the CDR3: TGTGCCAGCAGGGGCTTAGCGGGAGGGCCAGAGACCCAGTACTTC.

The count of this clone is one. Relative to the germline gene, one junction end is altered; a read error may explain this. The identical CDR3 is also encoded by other nucleotide sequences in the sample. This chain links TRBV7-6 with TRBJ1-6; TRBD1 aligns across 7 bases. The CDR3 runs 15 residues. Germline values: CDR1 SGHVS, CDR2 FNYEAQ. CDR3 sequence: CASSLGTAKNSPLHF. CDR3 DNA: TGCGCCAGCAGCTTAGGGACAGCAAAGAATTCACCCCTCCACTTT.

The chain carries TRBV4-1 and TRBJ2-7; weak D call: TRBD2 (7 bases). The V end lost 4 bases, the J end lost 12 bases, and 19 bases lay between the germline ends. Germline-derived CDR1 and CDR2 are MGHRA and YSYEKL. The CDR3 has 13 residues. This CDR3 reads CASSRGGGEGTYF. The CDR3 region has the DNA TGCGCCAGCAGCCGGGGAGGGGGAGAGGGGACGTACTTC.

This chain joins TRBV11-2 and TRBJ2-1; a possible D gene is TRBD2 (5 bases). The CDR3 loop spans 12 amino acids. Germline loops: CDR1 SGHAT, CDR2 FQNNGV. V lost 7 bases, J lost 10 bases, and 14 bases lay in between. CDR3 protein: CASTDPREEQFF. The CDR3 DNA reads TGTGCCAGCACGGACCCTCGGGAAGAGCAGTTCTTC.

The chain's CDR3 is CASNIPGQGPYEQYF. The CDR3 DNA reads as TGTGCCAGCAACATACCGGGACAGGGTCCCTACGAGCAGTACTTC. V is TRBV6-6 and J is TRBJ2-7, with 9 bases matching TRBD1. V lost 7 bases and J lost 2; bases outside the gene matches: 9. CDR1 is MNHNY and CDR2 is SVGAGI in the germline V gene (reference sequence). The CDR3 runs to 15 residues.

The gene calls are TRBV5-6 and TRBJ2-5; 13 bases line up with TRBD2. With 3 bases clipped from V and 0 bases from J, the junction kept 5 bases outside the gene matches. The CDR3 has 17 residues. The V gene's germline CDR1 is SGHDT and CDR2 YYEEEE. This chain's CDR3 is CASSYGTSGKYQETQYF. DNA of the CDR3: TGTGCCAGCAGCTACGGGACTAGCGGGAAGTACCAAGAGACCCAGTACTTC.

The V gene is TRBV28, the J gene TRBJ1-2; perhaps TRBD1 as D (5 bases). V was pared by 5 bases and J by 4 bases, with 14 bases between. The length of the CDR3 is 14 residues. Germline V lookup: CDR1 MDHEN, CDR2 SYDVKM. The CDR3 bases are TGTGCCAGCAGTATAAGGGGCCGAATCTATGGCTACACCTTC. Its translation: CASSIRGRIYGYTF.

The gene calls are TRBV5-5 and TRBJ2-3; perhaps TRBD2 as D (6 bases). V gave up 2 bases and J gave up 4 bases, with 8 bases separating them. In germline, CDR1 is SGHKS, CDR2 YYEKEE (reference sequence). The CDR3 contains 13 residues. The CDR3 reads CASSFPGADTQYF. The CDR3 DNA is TGTGCCAGCAGCTTCCCGGGGGCAGATACGCAGTATTTT.

This chain links TRBV28 with TRBJ2-1; a possible D gene is TRBD2 (6 bases). V lost 3 bases to trimming and J lost 7 bases, with 7 bases between them. In germline, CDR1 is MDHEN, CDR2 SYDVKM. The CDR3 consists of 12 residues. The CDR3 nucleotides are TGTGCCAGCAGTTTTGCGGGGAATGAGCAGTTCTTC. It specifies CASSFAGNEQFF.

The CDR3 DNA sequence: TGTGCCAGTAGTTTACCTTTTGCCGGGACTAGCGGCTTTACAGATACGCAGTATTTT. Translated: CASSLPFAGTSGFTDTQYF. This rearrangement joins TRBV19 to TRBJ2-3, with 11 bases fitting TRBD2. J gave up 3 bases and V 5 bases, and 16 bases lay outside the gene matches. The CDR3 has 19 residues. Per the germline V gene, CDR1 is LNHDA and CDR2 is SQIVND (reference sequence).

This sequence joins TRBV9 and TRBJ2-3; perhaps TRBD2 as D (7 bases). Trimming removed 8 bases at V and 5 bases at J, with 21 bases between. Per germline, CDR1 SGDLS and CDR2 YYNGEE. This CDR3 region has 15 residues. The CDR3 region is CASDSGGGARDTQYF. For the CDR3, the DNA is TGTGCCAGTGACAGCGGAGGGGGGGCCCGAGATACGCAGTATTTT. Together with reference TRBV9 and TRBJ2-3, the CDR3 gives the full variable domain: DSGVTQTPKHLITATGQRVTLRCSPRSGDLSVYWYQQSLDQGLQFLIQYYNGEERAKGNILERFSAQQFPDLHSELNLSSLELGDSALYFCASDSGGGARDTQYFGPGTRLTVL.

The chain uses TRBV27 and TRBJ1-1, with D possibly TRBD1 on 6 matching bases. This CDR3 contains 15 residues. Trimming took 3 bases from V and 4 from J, leaving 15 bases between them. The germline gives CDR1 MNHEY, CDR2 SMNVEV (reference sequence). CDR3 region: CASSFRRGTGTEAFF. CDR3 DNA sequence: TGTGCCAGCAGTTTCCGTAGGGGGACGGGCACTGAAGCTTTCTTT.

The table lists this clone with a few counts. The chain carries TRBV5-1 and TRBJ1-5, with 7 positions matching TRBD1. Trimming took 4 bases from V and 8 from J; bases not matched to a gene: 6. CDR1 is SGHRS, CDR2 YFSETQ, per germline. The CDR3 covers 13 residues. The CDR3 DNA is TGCGCCAGCAGCCCGACAGGGTGGGAGCCCCAGCATTTT. Protein sequence: CASSPTGWEPQHF.

The chain is built from TRBV6-5 and TRBJ2-5; TRBD1 agrees at 7 bases. This CDR3 is built from 15 residues. Per germline, CDR1 MNHEY and CDR2 SVGAGI. V shed 2 bases, J shed 7 bases, and the junction held 10 bases outside the gene matches. The chain's CDR3 is CASSYLGQNKMTQYF. CDR3 in DNA: TGTGCCAGCAGTTACCTGGGACAGAACAAGATGACCCAGTACTTC.

This clone was seen more than once but under ten times. The rearrangement uses TRBV9 and TRBJ2-7; 14 bases line up with TRBD2. The V gene end was trimmed by 3 bases and the J gene end by 3 bases; junction bases not matched to a gene: 2. Germline-derived CDR1 and CDR2 are SGDLS and YYNGEE. CDR3 length: 15 residues. The DNA of the CDR3 is TGTGCCAGCAGCGCCGGGACTAGCGGGGGCTACGAGCAGTACTTC. It codes for CASSAGTSGGYEQYF.

This clone occurred once. V is TRBV30 and J is TRBJ1-2; D is undetermined. The CDR3 contains 13 residues. Germline CDR1 and CDR2: GTSNPN and SVGIG (reference sequence). Trimming left V 0 bases short and J 7 bases short, with 12 bases between. In DNA form, the CDR3 reads TGTGCCTGGAGTGTAGATAGCAGTAGTGGCTACACCTTC. It specifies CAWSVDSSSGYTF.

DNA of the CDR3: TGTGCCAGCAGCGCCCCGGGGAAGCTAAGCACAGATACGCAGTATTTT. This sequence encodes CASSAPGKLSTDTQYF. The gene calls are TRBV7-2 and TRBJ2-3; tentative D call: TRBD2 (5 bases). V lost 5 bases and J lost 0, with 15 bases in between. This CDR3 spans 16 amino acids. Germline-derived CDR1 and CDR2 are SGHTA and FQGNSA.

This chain joins TRBV2 and TRBJ2-3, with 11 bases identical to TRBD2. The CDR3 totals 17 residues. The V segment lost 6 bases and the J segment 4 bases; nucleotides outside the gene matches: 12. CDR1 and CDR2 from the germline V gene are SNHLY and FYNNEI. CDR3 coding DNA: TGTGCCAGCAGGACCCTAGCGGGGGGACTGATGGCAGATACGCAGTATTTT. Residues: CASRTLAGGLMADTQYF.

The chain is built from TRBV12-5 and TRBJ2-1; D possibly corresponds to TRBD2 (5 bases). This CDR3 contains 11 residues. The germline V gene has CDR1 LGHNT and CDR2 FRNRAP. V was trimmed by 2 bases and J by 10 bases, leaving 6 bases between them. The CDR3 DNA follows: TGTGCTAGTGGTTTGAGCGGAGAGCAGTTCTTC. It is translated as CASGLSGEQFF.